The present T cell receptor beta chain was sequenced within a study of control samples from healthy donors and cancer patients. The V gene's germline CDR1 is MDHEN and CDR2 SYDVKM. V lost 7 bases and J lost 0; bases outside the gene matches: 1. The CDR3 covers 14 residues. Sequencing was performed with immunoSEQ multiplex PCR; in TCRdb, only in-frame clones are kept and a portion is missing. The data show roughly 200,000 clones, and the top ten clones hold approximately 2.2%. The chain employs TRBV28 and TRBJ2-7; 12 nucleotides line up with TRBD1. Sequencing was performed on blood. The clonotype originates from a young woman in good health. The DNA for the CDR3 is TGTGCCAGCATGGGACAGGGGGCCTCCTACGAGCAGTACTTC. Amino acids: CASMGQGASYEQYF.